This TCR beta chain originates from a study of cytomegalovirus exposure and HLA in healthy donors (dated by TCRdb to 2016 to 2017). Background on the whole study: A later analysis indicated that the 120 or so validation repertoires were generated on the platform also employed for the approximately 690 repertoires of the first cohort. The study combined high-throughput TCR immunosequencing, statistical association of individual TCRs with disease status, and machine learning to predict cytomegalovirus infection status. The aim of the study was to test whether cataloging public T cell receptors could identify signatures of past pathogen exposure. A separate validation cohort of 100 to 150 different subjects was used in addition to the roughly 700-subject first cohort. On the study overall, not on this receptor specifically: The authors suggested that the approach could potentially be extended to other disease states and immunological phenotypes. The classifier was reported to diagnose cytomegalovirus status with high specificity and sensitivity in both the original cohort and the validation cohort. A later analysis found that TCRs clustered in the first cohort also tended to co-occur in the roughly 120 validation repertoires, with 94% of cluster scores above 0. The study gave a list of under 200 TCR beta chains associated with cytomegalovirus. While some public TCRs were present in many individuals, most TCR sequences turned up only very rarely across donors. A later analysis had no HLA typing for the validation cohort, so co-occurrence there was scored across all 130 or so repertoires. In vitro tests confirmed that three of the cytomegalovirus-associated TCR beta chains recognize cytomegalovirus antigens.

Donors formed part of the validation cohort, which comprised 120 subjects and was distinct from the first cohort of 550 to 850 subjects. About this clone itself: Its specific antigen is unknown. No much larger clone is present one base from it, and per-base qualities are unavailable.

The germline ends are 13 bases apart after V is trimmed by 6 bases and J by 5 bases. CDR1 KGHSH and CDR2 LQKENI are derived from the germline V gene. Reading from cysteine to phenylalanine, the CDR3 counts 13 amino acids. CDR3 DNA is the only sequence kept; it has 39 bases, read in frame from the first base. Receptors were amplified or captured by the immunoSEQ multiplex PCR assay. The published analysis was carried out like this. A statistical classification framework was built to diagnose cytomegalovirus status from the catalog of TCR beta chain sequences. Imported from immuneACCESS, the table was reduced by TCRdb to in-frame sequences with V and J called. These copies leave out some clones; in studies compared against another copy, an unresolved V gene accounts for under half, and the cause of the remainder is not known. V and J calls and clone size come straight from that table; D and trimming were deduced from the DNA. In this sample the table shows about 160,000 clones, roughly 90% of which occur a single time. Of the sample, about a tenth falls within the top ten clones.

The TCR sequence derives from a woman under 30 in good health and CMV-seropositive. Recombination connected TRBV18 to TRBJ2-5; the D assignment is uncertain and may be TRBD1 or TRBD2, with 5 bases supporting each. Sequencing was done on a sample of PBMCs. The encoded CDR3 is CASSPGSRETQYF. The DNA is TGTGCCAGCTCTCCAGGGAGTCGGGAGACCCAGTACTTC.